The clone carrying this T cell receptor (beta chain) was seen at least ten times. The V gene lost 3 bases and the J gene lost 8 bases, with 10 bases spanning the gap. Germline loops: CDR1 SGHVS, CDR2 FNYEAQ. The CDR3 consists of 13 residues. TCRdb fed the 5' RACE reads into MiXCR, producing one record per CDR3 protein. The data hold 60,000 to 65,000 distinct CDR3 sequences, with less than 25% observed a single time. The genes are TRBV7-6 and TRBJ2-2, with unresolved D. This receptor was obtained from a female donor with breast cancer. Specimen: memory CD4+ T cells sorted from a lymph node. Subset of the sample: memory CD4+ T cells, CD4+CD45RO+CD25-. The CDR3 DNA is TGTGCCAGCAGCTTTGGTCAGGTTGGGGAGCTGTTTTTT. Translated, it gives CASSFGQVGELFF.